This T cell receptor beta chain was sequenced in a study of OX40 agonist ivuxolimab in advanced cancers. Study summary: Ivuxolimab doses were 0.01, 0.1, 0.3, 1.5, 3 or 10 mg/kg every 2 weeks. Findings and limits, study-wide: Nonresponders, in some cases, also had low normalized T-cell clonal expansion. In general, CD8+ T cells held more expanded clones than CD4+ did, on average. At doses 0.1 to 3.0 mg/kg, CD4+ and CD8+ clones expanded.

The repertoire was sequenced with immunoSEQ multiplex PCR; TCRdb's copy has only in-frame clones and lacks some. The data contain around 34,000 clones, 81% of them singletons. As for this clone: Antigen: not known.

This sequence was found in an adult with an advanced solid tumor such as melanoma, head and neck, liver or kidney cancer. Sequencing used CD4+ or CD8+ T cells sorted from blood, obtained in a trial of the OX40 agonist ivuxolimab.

The CDR3 bases are TGTGCCAGCAGACAGACGTTCACCGGGGAGCTGTTTTTT. Translated, it gives CASRQTFTGELFF. The chain combines TRBV6-5 with TRBJ2-2; D uncertain. Trimming took 6 bases from V and 4 from J, leaving 9 bases between them. CDR3 length: 13 amino acids. From germline, CDR1 is MNHEY and CDR2 SVGAGI.